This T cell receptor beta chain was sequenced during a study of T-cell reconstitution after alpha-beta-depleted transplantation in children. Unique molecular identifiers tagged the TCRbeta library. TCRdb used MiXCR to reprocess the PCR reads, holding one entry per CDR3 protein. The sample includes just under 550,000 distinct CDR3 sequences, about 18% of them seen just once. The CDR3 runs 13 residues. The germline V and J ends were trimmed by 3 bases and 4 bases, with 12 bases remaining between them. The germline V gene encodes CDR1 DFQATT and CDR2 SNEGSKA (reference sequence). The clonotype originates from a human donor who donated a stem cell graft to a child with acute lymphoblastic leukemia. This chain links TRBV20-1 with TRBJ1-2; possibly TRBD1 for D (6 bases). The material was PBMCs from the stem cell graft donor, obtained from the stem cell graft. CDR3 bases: TGCAGTGCTAGTCAAGGGGGATCCTATGGCTACACCTTC. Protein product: CSASQGGSYGYTF.